The 8 T cell receptor beta chains below come from one sample, sequenced in a study of neoadjuvant anti-PD-1 for oral cavity cancer. Libraries were prepared by immunoSEQ multiplex PCR; TCRdb keeps only in-frame clonotypes and omits some of them. The table includes around 31,000 clones, about 83% detected once. The sequencing used PBMCs, collected before nivolumab (anti-PD-1) treatment. The source is a person between 35 and 79 years old with oral cavity squamous cell carcinoma.

The chain employs TRBV9 and TRBJ2-3, with 7 bases lining up with TRBD1. Germline CDR1 is SGDLS and CDR2 is YYNGEE. The CDR3 is 16 amino acids. The trim removed 3 bases at V and 5 bases at J, leaving 12 bases unmatched. The CDR3 protein is CASSATGTAGLDTQYF. The CDR3 DNA reads TGTGCCAGCAGCGCGACGGGGACAGCCGGATTAGATACGCAGTATTTT.

This sequence joins TRBV4-3 and TRBJ2-7, with D uncertain. V lost 0 bases to trimming and J lost 2 bases, with 14 bases between them. This CDR3 is 16 amino acids long. From germline, CDR1 is LGHNA and CDR2 YSLEER. The CDR3 here is CASSQDLSVFTYEQYF. The CDR3 DNA is TGCGCCAGCAGCCAAGATTTGTCAGTATTTACCTACGAGCAGTACTTC.

V and J are TRBV6-1 and TRBJ1-6; 9 nucleotides match TRBD1. Per the germline V gene, CDR1 is MNHNS and CDR2 is SASEGT. The CDR3 has 16 amino acids. V lost 0 bases, J lost 9 bases, and 6 bases stayed unmatched. This CDR3 reads CASSEAWTGVGSPLHF. Here the CDR3 DNA reads TGTGCCAGCAGTGAAGCCTGGACAGGGGTCGGTTCACCCCTCCACTTT.

This clone was counted once. The J gene is TRBJ1-6, the V gene TRBV28; 8 bases are shared with TRBD1. The length of the CDR3 is 14 residues. Germline lookup yields CDR1 MDHEN and CDR2 SYDVKM. Trimming removed 5 bases from V and 9 bases from J; junction bases left unmatched: 6. The CDR3 DNA is TGTGCCAGCAGTCCAACAGGGGGAACTTCACCCCTCCACTTT. Translating gives CASSPTGGTSPLHF.

The chain combines TRBV27 with TRBJ2-7, with D possibly TRBD1 on 5 matching bases. Trimming cost V 0 bases and J 2 bases, with 11 bases left between them. CDR1 and CDR2 (germline): MNHEY, SMNVEV (reference sequence). The CDR3 spans 15 residues. The DNA for the CDR3 is TGTGCCAGCAGTTTATCATGGCAGGGTGCCTACGAGCAGTACTTC. This translates into CASSLSWQGAYEQYF.

The chain links TRBV11-2 to TRBJ1-5; maybe TRBD1 (5 bases). Germline V gives CDR1 SGHAT, CDR2 FQNNGV. This CDR3 spans 14 amino acids. V dropped 3 bases and J dropped 4 bases, with 10 bases sitting between them. The CDR3 DNA reads as TGTGCCAGCAGCTTCTCCGGGACTAATCAGCCCCAGCATTTT. This codes for CASSFSGTNQPQHF.

The chain combines TRBV2 with TRBJ1-4, with D perhaps matching TRBD1 (6 bases). This CDR3 spans 14 amino acids. The ends were cut back, 4 bases at V and 8 bases at J, with 14 bases in the middle. Germline-derived CDR1 and CDR2 are SNHLY and FYNNEI. CDR3 residues: CASSGEGGTEKLFF. In DNA form, the CDR3 reads TGTGCCAGCAGTGGCGAAGGGGGGACCGAAAAACTGTTTTTT.

The chain recombines TRBV6-6 with TRBJ1-2; 9 bases fit TRBD1. The CDR3 loop spans 15 amino acids. J was trimmed by 13 bases and V by 0 bases; bases with no gene match: 12. Germline V lookup: CDR1 MNHNY, CDR2 SVGAGI (reference sequence). CDR3: CASSYSPGQGHRCTF. For the CDR3, the DNA is TGTGCCAGCAGTTACTCGCCGGGACAGGGCCATAGGTGCACCTTC.